The rows below give T cell receptor beta chains drawn from one sample of a study of blood T cells in healthy people across ages. MiXCR, run by TCRdb on the 5' RACE reads, gives a single entry per CDR3 protein. The table has about 2 million distinct CDR3 sequences, 40% to 55% seen once. The sample comprised blood. All receptors derive from a woman in her thirties or forties in good health. CDR3s include the opening cysteine and the closing phenylalanine or tryptophan. Each record gives: D gene, clone size, V gene, J gene, CDR3 DNA, CDR3 protein. The D gene is left open where the match is weak. Rows may omit the clone size; those that give it use once, few, many or a size class.

>NA|NA|TRBV10-3|TRBJ2-5
TGTGCCATCAGTGAGTCTAGCATGCAAGAGACCCAGTACTTC
CAISESSMQETQYF
>TRBD1|NA|TRBV4-3|TRBJ1-1
TGCGCCAGCAGCCAAGAGACAGGGCCGGACACTGAAGCTTTCTTT
CASSQETGPDTEAFF
>TRBD1|NA|TRBV12-3/TRBV12-4|TRBJ2-5
TGTGCCAGCAGTCTATGGGACAGGGGCCAAGAGACCCATTACTTC
CASSLWDRGQETHYF
>TRBD2|NA|TRBV5-1|TRBJ2-5
TGCGCCAGCAGCCAGACCTTAGCGGGGGGAGAGACCCAGTACTTC
CASSQTLAGGETQYF
>NA|once|TRBV4-3|TRBJ2-3
TGCGCCAGCAGCCAAGATATGAAGGGGGGCCCAGATACGCAGTATTTT
CASSQDMKGGPDTQYF
>TRBD2|NA|TRBV4-3|TRBJ2-3
TGCGCCAGCGGCCCAAGTAGAGCGGGGGAGATCACAGATACGCAGTATTTT
CASGPSRAGEITDTQYF
>NA|NA|TRBV7-2|TRBJ1-5
TGTGCCAGCAGCCTGGACTCCGGGACCTATTATCAGCCCCAGCATTTT
CASSLDSGTYYQPQHF
>TRBD1|NA|TRBV11-2|TRBJ2-1
TGTGCCAGCAGCCCCAGGGGGCGGATCTACAATGAGCAGTTCTTC
CASSPRGRIYNEQFF
>NA|few|TRBV6-6|TRBJ2-7
TGTGCCAGCAGTCCCCGCGTCCTTGAGCAGTACTTC
CASSPRVLEQYF
>NA|NA|TRBV21-1|TRBJ2-5
TGTGCCAGCAGCCCAAGGGACAGGCTAGTCCAAGAGACCCAGTACTTC
CASSPRDRLVQETQYF
>TRBD2|NA|TRBV5-6|TRBJ2-2
TGTGCCAGCAGCTTGCTACTAGCGGGGGGATCCGGGGAGCTGTTTTTT
CASSLLLAGGSGELFF
>NA|NA|TRBV25-1|TRBJ1-6
TGTGCCAGCACGGGATATCCTAATTCACCCCTCCACTTT
CASTGYPNSPLHF
>NA|NA|TRBV5-1|TRBJ2-1
TGCGCCAGCAGCTTGGCCGGGGCTACACTCTCCTACAATGAGCAGTTCTTC
CASSLAGATLSYNEQFF
>NA|NA|TRBV20-1|TRBJ2-5
TGCAGTGCTAGTCTGGGGGCTCAAGAGACCCAGTACTTC
CSASLGAQETQYF
>TRBD1|once|TRBV24-1|TRBJ2-3
TGTGCCACCAGTCCCGGACAGGGAAATGGAGATACGCAGTATTTT
CATSPGQGNGDTQYF
>TRBD1|NA|TRBV12-3/TRBV12-4|TRBJ2-7
TGTGCCAGCAGCACACAGGGGTTATCTAGGTACGAGCAGTACTTC
CASSTQGLSRYEQYF
>NA|NA|TRBV7-2|TRBJ1-1
TGTGCCAGCAGCCCCGACCAGATCATGAACACTGAAGCTTTCTTT
CASSPDQIMNTEAFF
>TRBD2|few|TRBV18|TRBJ2-7
TGTGCCAGCTCACTCCAGGGACTAGTATCCTACGAGCAGTACTTC
CASSLQGLVSYEQYF
>NA|NA|TRBV6-2/TRBV6-3|TRBJ2-3
TGTGCCAGCAGTTACCTCGTAGTGGGGGGTAGCACAGATACGCAGTATTTT
CASSYLVVGGSTDTQYF
>TRBD2|few|TRBV12-3/TRBV12-4|TRBJ2-3
TGTGCCAGCAGTTTAGCGTTGGGGACTAGCGTTACAGATACGCAGTATTTT
CASSLALGTSVTDTQYF
>TRBD2|NA|TRBV4-2|TRBJ2-5
TGTGCCAGCAGCCACGGGACTAGCGGGGCCCAAGAGACCCAGTACTTC
CASSHGTSGAQETQYF
>TRBD2|few|TRBV15|TRBJ2-1
TGTGCCACCAGCAGAACCAGCGGGGGGTACAGTGAGCAGTTCTTC
CATSRTSGGYSEQFF
>TRBD1|NA|TRBV2|TRBJ2-7
TGTGCCAGCTTTAGCCGGGACAGAGCCTACGAGCAGTACTTC
CASFSRDRAYEQYF
>NA|NA|TRBV7-2|TRBJ2-5
TGTGCCGGCAGCTTAGATAGTACAGTTCAAGAGACCCAGTACTTC
CAGSLDSTVQETQYF
>NA|NA|TRBV15|TRBJ2-3
TGTGCCACCAGCAGAGATAGGTCCGATACGCAGTATTTT
CATSRDRSDTQYF
>NA|few|TRBV7-2|TRBJ2-3
TGTGCCAGCAGCTTGGGGACCCATAACACAGATACGCAGTATTTT
CASSLGTHNTDTQYF
>NA|once|TRBV19|TRBJ2-4
TGTGCCAGTAGTATAAAGGGGGTAACCAAAAACATTCAGTACTTC
CASSIKGVTKNIQYF
>NA|NA|TRBV24-1|TRBJ1-1
TGTGCCACCAGTGATTCCAATGAAGCTTTCTTT
CATSDSNEAFF
>NA|few|TRBV6-2/TRBV6-3|TRBJ2-7
TGTGCCAGCAGTATCGGGCTAGTAAGAAGCTACGAGCAGTACTTC
CASSIGLVRSYEQYF
>NA|few|TRBV4-3|TRBJ2-3
TGCGCCAGCAGCCAAGATAACTACGGCACAGATACGCAGTATTTT
CASSQDNYGTDTQYF
>NA|few|TRBV29-1|TRBJ2-7
TGCAGCGTTGAAGATGGAAGTTCCTACGAGCAGTACTTC
CSVEDGSSYEQYF
>NA|NA|TRBV12-3/TRBV12-4|TRBJ1-5
TGTGCCAGCAGTTCGGGACGACTACAATATAGCAATCAGCCCCAGCATTTT
CASSSGRLQYSNQPQHF
>NA|NA|TRBV20-1|TRBJ1-5
TGCAGTGCTAGTCGGGGTACGACCTTCTGGCCCCAGCATTTT
CSASRGTTFWPQHF
>TRBD1|NA|TRBV2|TRBJ1-2
TGTGCCAGCAGTAAGAACCCCGGGACAGCCTATGGCTACACCTTC
CASSKNPGTAYGYTF
>TRBD1|NA|TRBV4-2|TRBJ1-4
TGTGCCAGCAGCAGCTCGACTAGCCTTCGGGACAGGATAAATGAAAAACTGTTTTTT
CASSSSTSLRDRINEKLFF
>TRBD2|NA|TRBV28|TRBJ2-4
TGTGCCAGCAGTTCAACTAGCGGGGGGAACATTCAGTACTTC
CASSSTSGGNIQYF
>NA|NA|TRBV21-1|TRBJ1-1
TGTGCCAGCAGCAAAAGTCGTAACACTGAAGCTTTCTTT
CASSKSRNTEAFF
>NA|NA|TRBV7-2|TRBJ2-3
TGTGCCAGCAGCTTAGAGTTGGGTGGTCAGGATCGGACAGATACGCAGTATTTT
CASSLELGGQDRTDTQYF
>TRBD1|NA|TRBV24-1|TRBJ2-1
TGTGCCACCAGAACTAAGACAGGGGCGAGCAATGAGCAGTTCTTC
CATRTKTGASNEQFF
>NA|NA|TRBV7-2|TRBJ2-1
TGTGCCAGCAGCGTAAAAATGGCTAGGGAGCAGTTCTTC
CASSVKMAREQFF
>NA|few|TRBV15|TRBJ2-5
TGTGCCACCAGCAGAGATCCCGCCGAGACCCAGTACTTC
CATSRDPAETQYF
>NA|few|TRBV29-1|TRBJ1-2
TGCAGCGTTGACGATTCGAGGGCACACTATGGCTACACCTTC
CSVDDSRAHYGYTF
>TRBD1|NA|TRBV7-6|TRBJ2-1
TGTGCCAGCAGCTTAGTCTCGGGACAGGGGGCAAATGAGCAGTTCTTC
CASSLVSGQGANEQFF
>TRBD1|few|TRBV13|TRBJ2-3
TGTGCCAGCAGCGGAAGACAGGGGGCTTTTACTGATACGCAGTATTTT
CASSGRQGAFTDTQYF
>NA|NA|TRBV20-1|TRBJ2-1
TGCAGTGCTAGAGCCCAAGTCTCTTACAATGAGCAGTTCTTC
CSARAQVSYNEQFF
>NA|few|TRBV7-6|TRBJ2-7
TGTGCCAGCAGCTTGATGGCAGCGAAAACCTACGAGCAGTACTTC
CASSLMAAKTYEQYF
>NA|few|TRBV28|TRBJ2-7
TGTGCCAGCGGTGGGCAGAGTACCTACGAGCAGTACTTC
CASGGQSTYEQYF
>TRBD2|NA|TRBV9|TRBJ2-7
TGTGCCAGCAGCTACGGACTAGCGGGGATGGAGCAGTACTTC
CASSYGLAGMEQYF
>NA|many|TRBV5-1|TRBJ2-5
TGCGCCAGCAGCTTCGGTAGGGAGAGAGAGACCCAGTACTTC
CASSFGRERETQYF
>NA|NA|TRBV5-5|TRBJ2-7
TGTGCCAGCAGCTTGGGGACAGTCACCCTCTACGAGCAGTACTTC
CASSLGTVTLYEQYF
>TRBD2|few|TRBV28|TRBJ2-7
TGTGCCAGCAGAGGGTTTTGGCTAGCGGACTCCTACGAGCAGTACTTC
CASRGFWLADSYEQYF
>TRBD2|few|TRBV20-1|TRBJ2-3
TGCAGTGCTAGAGGGTCCCTAGCGGGCACAGATACGCAGTATTTT
CSARGSLAGTDTQYF
>NA|few|TRBV6-5|TRBJ2-1
TGTGCCAGCAGTTTTTTTGGGGAAAGCAATGAGCAGTTCTTC
CASSFFGESNEQFF
>NA|few|TRBV20-1|TRBJ2-5
TGCAGTGCTAGAACCCCTGGGGTCGGGGCGGAGACCCAGTACTTC
CSARTPGVGAETQYF
>NA|NA|TRBV20-1|TRBJ2-3
TGCAGTGCGGTCAAGGACCACACAGATACGCAGTATTTT
CSAVKDHTDTQYF
>NA|NA|TRBV18|TRBJ2-6
TGTGCCAGCTCACCCGGCTCGGGGATTGATGGGGCCAACGTCCTGACTTTC
CASSPGSGIDGANVLTF
>NA|NA|TRBV7-2|TRBJ2-5
TGTGCCAGCAGCTTCCGGACGCTCGAGACCCAGTACTTC
CASSFRTLETQYF
>NA|NA|TRBV20-1|TRBJ2-3
TGCACCTTGATCCCAATTACTAGCACAGATACGCAGTATTTT
CTLIPITSTDTQYF
>NA|few|TRBV7-2|TRBJ2-7
TGTGCCAGCAGCTTGGGATACTACTACGAGCAGTACTTC
CASSLGYYYEQYF